This TCR beta chain was observed in a study of early T cells in non-severe SARS-CoV-2 infection. Study information: Sequencing input comprised bulk RNA from unsorted whole blood; chain pairing was not available. Study-wide findings and caveats: VDJdb matching skewed toward anti-spike CD8 responses, missing private and CD4 specificities.

This clonotype was seen more than once but under ten times. Antigen unknown. cDNA molecules, individually, were tagged with unique molecular identifiers. TCRdb called the 5' RACE reads again in MiXCR, with one record for every CDR3 protein. The sample lists approximately 77,000 distinct CDR3 sequences, around 12% occurring once. The junction had 3 bases not matched to a gene; V was cut back by 2 bases and J by 9 bases. The CDR3 is made up of 14 amino acids. Germline V gene sequence: CDR1 SEHNR, CDR2 FQNEAQ (reference sequence). This receptor was obtained from an adult who was a healthcare worker with PCR-confirmed SARS-CoV-2 infection or an uninfected control (not recorded which). The donor label of this sample is uncertain. The sequencing used whole blood, collected at baseline. The chain carries TRBV7-9 and TRBJ1-6; 8 bases are shared with TRBD1. CDR3 loop: CASSLSRGLSPLHF. The CDR3 DNA sequence: TGTGCCAGCAGCTTATCCAGGGGGCTTTCACCCCTCCACTTT.